Each of the 4 T cell receptor beta chains below was sequenced from the same sample in a study of blood T cell repertoires in COVID-19. Data came from immunoSEQ multiplex PCR; TCRdb stores just in-frame clones and leaves some out. The profile shows 35,000 to 50,000 clones, about 88% of them singletons. Sequences were obtained from peripheral blood. Receptor source: a woman in her sixties or seventies in a cohort sampled during active COVID-19.

V is TRBV29-1 and J is TRBJ2-2; 9 nucleotides match TRBD2. The CDR3 has 14 amino acids. Germline lookup yields CDR1 SQVTM and CDR2 ANQGSEA. V dropped 2 bases and J dropped 6; count of bases not matched to a gene: 4. The CDR3: CSVERREGSGELFF. Written as DNA, the CDR3 is TGCAGCGTTGAAAGGCGGGAGGGTTCCGGGGAGCTGTTTTTT.

The rearrangement links TRBV6-5 to TRBJ1-6, with D possibly matching TRBD1 (6 bases). The CDR3 extends over 14 amino acids. The germline V gene has CDR1 MNHEY and CDR2 SVGAGI. Trimming stripped 10 bases from V and 6 bases from J, with 16 bases between. The CDR3 region has the DNA TGTGCCACCATGAGCGGACAGCTTAATTCACCCCTCCACTTT. Its translation is CATMSGQLNSPLHF.

J is TRBJ2-7 and V is TRBV27; 13 positions match TRBD2. CDR1 MNHEY and CDR2 SMNVEV come from the germline V gene (reference sequence). J gave up 5 bases and V 10 bases, and 11 bases lay outside the gene matches. The CDR3 consists of 15 residues. The CDR3 is CATRTSGSPRDEQYF. CDR3 bases: TGTGCCACCCGGACTAGCGGGAGCCCAAGGGACGAGCAGTACTTC.

The chain recombines TRBV19 with TRBJ1-1, with TRBD1 matching over 9 bases. CDR3 size: 15 residues. From germline, CDR1 is LNHDA and CDR2 SQIVND (reference sequence). The ends lost 4 bases at V and 3 bases at J; junction bases unmatched: 6. The CDR3: CASSKMTGGDTEAFF. CDR3 nucleotides: TGTGCCAGTAGTAAGATGACAGGGGGAGACACTGAAGCTTTCTTT. Using reference TRBV19 and TRBJ1-1 for the parts outside the CDR3, the full variable domain is DGGITQSPKYLFRKEGQNVTLSCEQNLNHDAMYWYRQDPGQGLRLIYYSQIVNDFQKGDIAEGYSVSREKKESFPLTVTSAQKNPTAFYLCASSKMTGGDTEAFFGQGTRLTVV.